Listed here are 8 T cell receptor beta chains from one sample, sequenced in a study of radiation and T cells in renal cell carcinoma. Time point in this sample: blood 2 weeks post-SBRT. Treatment meaning: 15 Gy SBRT to primary tumor, nephrectomy 4 weeks later. Repertoires were generated with immunoSEQ multiplex PCR, while TCRdb's copy carries only in-frame clones and drops some. This table has about 150,000 clones, approximately 90% appearing once. Sample: blood, taken from a patient whose treatment included radiotherapy and nephrectomy. Every receptor here comes from a woman between 45 and 65 years old with renal cell carcinoma.

The chain recombines TRBV7-6 with TRBJ1-3; TRBD1 matches at 10 bases. The CDR3 covers 18 residues. V gave up 2 bases and J gave up 0 bases; unmatched junction bases: 7. Germline V gene sequence: CDR1 SGHVS, CDR2 FNYEAQ. DNA of the CDR3: TGTGCCAGCAGCTTACTAGGGACAGGGGTTCGCTCTGGAAACACCATATATTTT. Translating gives CASSLLGTGVRSGNTIYF.

V usage is TRBV19 and J usage is TRBJ1-1; possibly TRBD1 for D (6 bases). Germline-derived CDR1 and CDR2 are LNHDA and SQIVND (reference sequence). The CDR3 is made up of 14 amino acids. V dropped 6 bases and J dropped 2 bases, with 13 bases sitting between them. The CDR3 region is CASSGGQRNTEAFF. CDR3 DNA sequence: TGTGCCAGTAGCGGTGGACAGCGAAACACTGAAGCTTTCTTT.

The chain carries TRBV12-5 and TRBJ2-7; 10 bases are shared with TRBD1. V shed 6 bases, J shed 3 bases, and the junction held 14 bases outside the gene matches. Germline V gene data show CDR1 as LGHNT and CDR2 as FRNRAP. The CDR3 extends over 17 amino acids. CDR3 amino acids: CASGMGEGDRGFYEQYF. The CDR3 DNA reads TGTGCTAGTGGAATGGGTGAGGGGGACAGGGGATTCTACGAGCAGTACTTC.

The genes are TRBV19 and TRBJ2-6; D possibly corresponds to TRBD2 (6 bases). V was pared by 6 bases and J by 1 base, with 13 bases between. The germline V gene has CDR1 LNHDA and CDR2 SQIVND (reference sequence). This CDR3 has 16 amino acids. For the CDR3, the DNA is TGTGCCAGTAGGGAGGGGCGCCGGTCTGGGGCCAACGTCCTGACTTTC. Residues: CASREGRRSGANVLTF.

The V gene is TRBV6-1, the J gene TRBJ2-2; D gene uncertain. Germline V gene lookup returns CDR1 MNHNS and CDR2 SASEGT. The CDR3 sequence is 14 residues long. With 8 bases removed from V and 7 bases from J, the gap between germline ends came to 17 bases. CDR3: CASGRVSTIGELFF. CDR3 bases: TGTGCCAGCGGGCGCGTCTCAACTATCGGGGAGCTGTTTTTT.

The rearrangement links TRBV9 to TRBJ1-6, with TRBD1 as a possible D gene (6 bases). Germline lookup yields CDR1 SGDLS and CDR2 YYNGEE. Trimming removed 1 base from V and 8 bases from J, with 10 bases in between. The CDR3 sequence is 14 residues long. DNA for the CDR3: TGTGCCAGCAGCGTAAGGGGGGACGATTCACCCCTCCACTTT. Translation gives CASSVRGDDSPLHF.

V is TRBV5-1 and J is TRBJ1-1; D uncertain. With 0 bases removed from V and 0 bases from J, the gap between germline ends came to 6 bases. Per the germline V gene, CDR1 is SGHRS and CDR2 is YFSETQ. The CDR3 sequence is 14 residues long. The chain's CDR3 is CASSLVSLNTEAFF. DNA for the CDR3: TGCGCCAGCAGCTTGGTTAGTCTGAACACTGAAGCTTTCTTT.

This chain connects TRBV29-1 to TRBJ2-1, with D possibly TRBD2 on 5 matching bases. The germline V gene has CDR1 SQVTM and CDR2 ANQGSEA. Deletions cut 4 bases from V and 7 bases from J, with 14 bases between. This CDR3 contains 13 residues. The chain's CDR3 is CSVVGPSWNEQFF. Here the CDR3 DNA reads TGCAGCGTTGTAGGCCCTAGCTGGAATGAGCAGTTCTTC.